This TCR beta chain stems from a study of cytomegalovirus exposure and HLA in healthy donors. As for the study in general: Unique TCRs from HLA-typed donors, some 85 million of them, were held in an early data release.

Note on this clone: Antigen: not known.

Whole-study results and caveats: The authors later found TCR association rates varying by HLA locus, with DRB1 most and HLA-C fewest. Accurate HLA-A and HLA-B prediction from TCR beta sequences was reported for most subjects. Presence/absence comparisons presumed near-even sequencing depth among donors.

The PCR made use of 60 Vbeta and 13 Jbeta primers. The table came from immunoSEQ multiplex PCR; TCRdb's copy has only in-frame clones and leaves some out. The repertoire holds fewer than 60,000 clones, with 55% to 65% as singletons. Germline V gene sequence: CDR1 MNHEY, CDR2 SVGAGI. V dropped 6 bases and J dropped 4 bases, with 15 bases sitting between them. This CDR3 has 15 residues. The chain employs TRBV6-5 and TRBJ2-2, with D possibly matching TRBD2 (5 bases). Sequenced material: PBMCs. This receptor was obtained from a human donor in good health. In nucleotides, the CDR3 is TGTGCCAGCAGCCGACCGAGGGCGGGCACCGGGGAGCTGTTTTTT. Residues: CASSRPRAGTGELFF.